Reported below is one T cell receptor beta chain. The Seattle patients, enrolled during active infection, were followed longitudinally. The entry originates in a study of blood T cell repertoires in COVID-19. Study details: Samples came from the United States, Italy and Spain, spanning acute and convalescent COVID-19.

Trimming removed 5 bases from V and 3 bases from J; junction bases left unmatched: 6. The CDR3 runs 14 residues. Germline CDR1 and CDR2: SGHNT and YYREEE (reference sequence). The protocol was immunoSEQ multiplex PCR, while the TCRdb copy is restricted to in-frame clones and leaves out a portion. The sample has fewer than 600,000 clones; about 88% are singletons. This sequence was found in a man aged 18 to 29 with COVID-19, enrolled during active disease. J is TRBJ2-7 and V is TRBV5-4; 9 nucleotides line up with TRBD1. The sample was peripheral blood. In nucleotides, the CDR3 is TGTGCCAGCAGGGGGACAGGGACTAACTACGAGCAGTACTTC. Protein product: CASRGTGTNYEQYF. Full variable domain (remainder filled in from reference TRBV5-4 and TRBJ2-7): ETGVTQSPTHLIKTRGQQVTLRCSSQSGHNTVSWYQQALGQGPQFIFQYYREEENGRGNFPPRFSGLQFPNYSSELNVNALELDDSALYLCASRGTGTNYEQYFGPGTRLTVT.